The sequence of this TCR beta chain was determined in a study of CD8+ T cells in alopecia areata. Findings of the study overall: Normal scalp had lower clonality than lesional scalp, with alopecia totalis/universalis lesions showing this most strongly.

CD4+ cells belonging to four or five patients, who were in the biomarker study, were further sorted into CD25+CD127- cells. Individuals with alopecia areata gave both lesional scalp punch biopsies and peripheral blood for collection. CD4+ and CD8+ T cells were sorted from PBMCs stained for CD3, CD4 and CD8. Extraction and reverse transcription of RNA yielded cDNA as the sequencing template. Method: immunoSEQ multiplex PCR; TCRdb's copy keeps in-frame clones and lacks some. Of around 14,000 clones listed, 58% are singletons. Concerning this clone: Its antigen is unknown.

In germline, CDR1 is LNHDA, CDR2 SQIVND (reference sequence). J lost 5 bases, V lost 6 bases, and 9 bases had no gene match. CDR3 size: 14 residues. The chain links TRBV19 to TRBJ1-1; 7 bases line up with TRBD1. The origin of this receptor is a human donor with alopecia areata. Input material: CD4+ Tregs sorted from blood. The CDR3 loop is CASRIRTGWTEAFF. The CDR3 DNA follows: TGTGCCAGTAGAATACGGACAGGATGGACTGAAGCTTTCTTT.